Below, 23 T cell receptor beta chains from the same sample are listed, as sequenced in a study of T cell responses to AZD1222 COVID-19 vaccine. Clones were read by immunoSEQ multiplex PCR, and TCRdb kept only the in-frame ones, dropping some. The table has 200,000 or so clones, approximately 93% seen once; the top ten hold approximately 1%. This specimen was peripheral blood, taken 28 days after the second AZD1222 dose. The source of these receptors is an adult who received the AZD1222 COVID-19 vaccine.

This clone was found once. The chain links TRBV15 to TRBJ2-7; D is possibly TRBD1 (5 bases). The V end lost 1 base, the J end lost 4 bases, and 8 bases lay between the germline ends. CDR1 is LNHNV, CDR2 YYDKDF, per germline (reference sequence). The CDR3 covers 13 residues. The CDR3, as DNA: TGTGCCACCAGCAGAGTAGACAGTTACGAGCAGTACTTC. It is translated as CATSRVDSYEQYF.

The genes are TRBV5-1 and TRBJ1-2; D call uncertain. Germline lookup yields CDR1 SGHRS and CDR2 YFSETQ. Between the trimmed V and J ends, which lost 3 bases and 8 bases, there was a span of 17 bases. This CDR3 is 14 amino acids long. The CDR3 here is CASSSTVAVGGYTF. As DNA, the CDR3 is TGCGCCAGCAGCTCGACGGTGGCGGTTGGGGGCTACACCTTC. The full variable domain, with the rest looked up from reference TRBV5-1 and TRBJ1-2, is KAGVTQTPRYLIKTRGQQVTLSCSPISGHRSVSWYQQTPGQGLQFLFEYFSETQRNKGNFPGRFSGRQFSNSRSEMNVSTLELGDSALYLCASSSTVAVGGYTFGSGTRLTVV.

This clone was seen once. V and J are TRBV5-1 and TRBJ2-5; weak D call: TRBD2 (6 bases). Per the germline V gene, CDR1 is SGHRS and CDR2 is YFSETQ. The V gene lost 1 base and the J gene lost 4 bases, with 17 bases spanning the gap. The CDR3 length is 16 residues. Here the CDR3 DNA reads TGCGCCAGCAGCTTGATGCCGCCAGCAGCGGGAGAGACCCAGTACTTC. Translating gives CASSLMPPAAGETQYF. Together with reference TRBV5-1 and TRBJ2-5, the CDR3 gives the full variable domain: KAGVTQTPRYLIKTRGQQVTLSCSPISGHRSVSWYQQTPGQGLQFLFEYFSETQRNKGNFPGRFSGRQFSNSRSEMNVSTLELGDSALYLCASSLMPPAAGETQYFGPGTRLLVL.

This chain links TRBV9 with TRBJ2-1; 7 nucleotides line up with TRBD2. Unmatched junction bases numbered 14, after V lost 4 bases and J lost 10 bases. Germline-derived CDR1 and CDR2 are SGDLS and YYNGEE. The CDR3 is 15 amino acids. CDR3 nucleotide sequence: TGTGCCAGCAGCCTTGGGGGACTACCCGCCGAGGAGCAGTTCTTC. Protein: CASSLGGLPAEEQFF.

The V call is TRBV21-1, the J call TRBJ2-7; the table's TRBD2 call for D was not verified on the DNA. TRBV21-1 is a recognized pseudogene. This CDR3 region has 14 residues. The CDR3 spells CASSKGGLRYEQYF. CDR3 nucleotides: TGTGCCAGCAGCAAAGGGGGACTTAGATACGAGCAGTACTTC.

This chain uses TRBV5-6 with TRBJ1-5; weak D call: TRBD1 (5 bases). The CDR3 consists of 15 residues. CDR1 is SGHDT, CDR2 YYEEEE, per germline. Between the trimmed V and J ends, which lost 1 base and 4 bases, there was a span of 12 bases. The CDR3 protein is CASSLRQGSNQPQHF. CDR3 sequence (DNA): TGTGCCAGCAGCTTGCGGCAGGGAAGTAATCAGCCCCAGCATTTT.

The chain joins TRBV12-3 or TRBV12-4 to TRBJ1-5, with D possibly matching TRBD1 (5 bases). This CDR3 region has 13 residues. Trimming left V 5 bases short and J 6 bases short, with 11 bases between. The CDR3 bases are TGTGCCAGCAGTGCAGGGTACAGTCAGCCCCAGCATTTT. It codes for CASSAGYSQPQHF.

This CDR3 reads CASSLIAPSGVLNYGYTF. The CDR3 DNA reads TGTGCCAGCAGCCTCATAGCCCCATCAGGGGTGTTAAACTATGGCTACACCTTC. The V and J genes are TRBV7-3 and TRBJ1-2; D perhaps matches TRBD1 (6 bases). V was clipped by 5 bases and J by 2 bases, with 24 bases between them. The germline V gene encodes CDR1 SGHTA and CDR2 FQGTGA. CDR3 length equals 18 residues.

This chain joins TRBV5-6 and TRBJ1-2; D unclear. Germline assignment: CDR1 SGHDT and CDR2 YYEEEE. The CDR3 length is 16 residues. V was shortened by 1 base and J by 4 bases, with 17 bases between the two germline ends. Written as DNA, the CDR3 is TGTGCCAGCAGCTTGTGGGAGGCGAGTGGAATCTATGGCTACACCTTC. Residues: CASSLWEASGIYGYTF.

The chain is built from TRBV6-6 and TRBJ2-7, with 12 positions matching TRBD2. The junction had 1 base not matched to a gene; V was cut back by 4 bases and J by 3 bases. Germline-derived CDR1 and CDR2 are MNHNY and SVGAGI (reference sequence). This CDR3 contains 14 residues. The CDR3 spells CASSSSGGDYEQYF. The CDR3 bases are TGTGCCAGCAGTTCTAGCGGGGGGGACTACGAGCAGTACTTC.

The chain has TRBV28 and TRBJ1-3, with D tentatively TRBD1 (5 bases). The CDR3 loop spans 14 amino acids. Trimming pared 4 bases from V and 0 bases from J, leaving 7 bases between. The germline CDR1 and CDR2 sequences are MDHEN and SYDVKM. This CDR3 reads CASSSGTSGNTIYF. The CDR3, as DNA: TGTGCCAGCAGTTCCGGGACCTCTGGAAACACCATATATTTT.

The V call is TRBV5-4, the J call TRBJ1-2; D is uncertain. Germline CDR1 SGHNT, CDR2 YYREEE (reference sequence). This CDR3 has 13 residues. The V gene lost 1 base and the J gene lost 8 bases, with 12 bases spanning the gap. CDR3 in DNA: TGTGCCAGCAGCTTGTACAAAAACGGAGGCTACACCTTC. Its translation is CASSLYKNGGYTF.

The V and J genes are TRBV7-9 and TRBJ1-5; the D is unclear. This CDR3 contains 13 residues. Between the trimmed V and J ends, which lost 5 bases and 3 bases, there was a span of 8 bases. The V gene's germline CDR1 is SEHNR and CDR2 FQNEAQ (reference sequence). In DNA form, the CDR3 reads TGTGCCAGCAGCCTTGGAACCAATCAGCCCCAGCATTTT. It translates to CASSLGTNQPQHF.

The chain combines TRBV9 with TRBJ2-1; D unclear. The CDR3 is 11 amino acids. V lost 0 bases to trimming and J lost 7 bases, with 2 bases between them. Germline CDR1 SGDLS, CDR2 YYNGEE. The CDR3, as DNA: TGTGCCAGCAGCGTAGTGAATGAGCAGTTCTTC. Its protein is CASSVVNEQFF.

The chain uses TRBV2 and TRBJ2-7, with TRBD2 matching over 10 bases. With V trimmed by 2 bases and J by 7 bases, 5 bases remained unmatched. The CDR3 sequence is 14 residues long. The germline V gene encodes CDR1 SNHLY and CDR2 FYNNEI. The CDR3 here is CASSESELAGEQYF. CDR3 nucleotides: TGTGCCAGCAGTGAATCGGAACTAGCGGGAGAGCAGTACTTC.

The V gene is TRBV2, the J gene TRBJ1-1, with D maybe TRBD1 (5 bases). This CDR3 has 15 residues. The germline gives CDR1 SNHLY, CDR2 FYNNEI. V lost 4 bases to trimming and J lost 5 bases, with 17 bases between them. For the CDR3, the DNA is TGTGCCAGCAGTGTGTCCGGGGTGGGGGAAACTGAAGCTTTCTTT. This encodes CASSVSGVGETEAFF.

V and J are TRBV19 and TRBJ1-2; TRBD1 agrees at 9 bases. Germline CDR1 and CDR2: LNHDA and SQIVND (reference sequence). The CDR3 extends over 15 amino acids. V was clipped by 3 bases and J by 4 bases; unmatched bases: 6. The CDR3 DNA reads TGTGCCAGTAGTATTCTGGGACAGGGACTCTATGGCTACACCTTC. This translates into CASSILGQGLYGYTF. The variable domain in full, completed from reference TRBV19 and TRBJ1-2, reads DGGITQSPKYLFRKEGQNVTLSCEQNLNHDAMYWYRQDPGQGLRLIYYSQIVNDFQKGDIAEGYSVSREKKESFPLTVTSAQKNPTAFYLCASSILGQGLYGYTFGSGTRLTVV.

This rearrangement joins TRBV2 to TRBJ2-7; D is possibly TRBD2 (6 bases). Germline CDR1 reads SNHLY; CDR2 reads FYNNEI. Trimming removed 4 bases from V and 9 bases from J, with 16 bases in between. The CDR3 consists of 13 residues. CDR3 protein: CASSGGASSPQYF. In DNA form, the CDR3 reads TGTGCCAGCAGTGGCGGGGCGAGCAGCCCGCAGTACTTC.

This clone was recorded only once. The chain uses TRBV11-2 and TRBJ2-7, with D possibly TRBD2 on 6 matching bases. Trimming took off 3 bases at V and 3 bases at J, with 12 bases between the two ends. In germline, CDR1 is SGHAT, CDR2 FQNNGV. This CDR3 contains 14 residues. CDR3 residues: CASSFSEGLYEQYF. The CDR3, as DNA: TGTGCCAGCAGCTTCTCGGAGGGGCTCTACGAGCAGTACTTC.

The genes are TRBV30 and TRBJ2-7, with D perhaps matching TRBD2 (7 bases). Germline CDR1 is GTSNPN and CDR2 is SVGIG (reference sequence). The CDR3 has 15 amino acids. Trimming took off 0 bases at V and 6 bases at J, with 18 bases between the two ends. DNA of the CDR3: TGTGCCTGGAGTGTACTAGGGGGAGGGCCGGGCGAGCAGTACTTC. Protein product: CAWSVLGGGPGEQYF.

The chain employs TRBV2 and TRBJ1-5; no reliable D call. The CDR3 contains 15 residues. Trimming pared 6 bases from V and 2 bases from J, leaving 14 bases between. The V gene's germline CDR1 is SNHLY and CDR2 FYNNEI. For the CDR3, the DNA is TGTGCCAGCAGACGCGTCCCCGGGGGCAATCAGCCCCAGCATTTT. It encodes CASRRVPGGNQPQHF.

This clone was detected once. The chain combines TRBV19 with TRBJ1-4; the D gene is possibly TRBD1 (5 bases). Germline CDR1 reads LNHDA; CDR2 reads SQIVND (reference sequence). V was trimmed by 4 bases and J by 8 bases, leaving 11 bases between them. The CDR3 has 13 residues. CDR3: CASSRFEGEKLFF. In DNA form, the CDR3 reads TGTGCCAGTAGTAGATTCGAGGGGGAAAAACTGTTTTTT.

The rearrangement joins TRBV5-1 to TRBJ1-1, with D tentatively TRBD1 (6 bases). Germline CDR1 reads SGHRS; CDR2 reads YFSETQ. The CDR3 has 14 residues. Trimming pared 4 bases from V and 6 bases from J, leaving 16 bases between. The chain's CDR3 is CASSKDSVFAEAFF. DNA for the CDR3: TGCGCCAGCAGCAAGGACAGTGTCTTCGCTGAAGCTTTCTTT. Full variable domain (rest looked up from reference TRBV5-1 and TRBJ1-1): KAGVTQTPRYLIKTRGQQVTLSCSPISGHRSVSWYQQTPGQGLQFLFEYFSETQRNKGNFPGRFSGRQFSNSRSEMNVSTLELGDSALYLCASSKDSVFAEAFFGQGTRLTVV.